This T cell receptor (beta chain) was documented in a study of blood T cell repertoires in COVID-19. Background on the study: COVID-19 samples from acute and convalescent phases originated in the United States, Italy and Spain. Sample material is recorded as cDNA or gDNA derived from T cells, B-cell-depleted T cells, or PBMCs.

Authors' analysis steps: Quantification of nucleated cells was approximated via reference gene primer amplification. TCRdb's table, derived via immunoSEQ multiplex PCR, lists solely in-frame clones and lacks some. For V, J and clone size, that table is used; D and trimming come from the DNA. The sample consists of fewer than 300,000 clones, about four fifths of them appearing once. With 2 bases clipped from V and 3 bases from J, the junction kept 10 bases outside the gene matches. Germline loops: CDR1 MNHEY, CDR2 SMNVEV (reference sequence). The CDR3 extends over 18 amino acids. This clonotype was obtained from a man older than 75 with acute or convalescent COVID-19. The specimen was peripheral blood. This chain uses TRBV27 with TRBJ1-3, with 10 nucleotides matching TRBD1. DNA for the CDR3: TGTGCCAGCAGTTTAGAAGGTCCGGGACAGGGGAATGGAAACACCATATATTTT. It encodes CASSLEGPGQGNGNTIYF.